This T cell receptor beta chain was captured by sequencing in a study of blood T cell repertoires in COVID-19. Turning to the study itself: Sample material is recorded as cDNA or gDNA derived from T cells, B-cell-depleted T cells, or PBMCs.

Germline V gene data show CDR1 as SGHAT and CDR2 as FQNNGV. This CDR3 region has 15 residues. V dropped 1 base and J dropped 7; count of bases not matched to a gene: 7. Repertoires were generated with immunoSEQ multiplex PCR, while TCRdb's copy carries only in-frame clones and drops some. Of more than 150,000 clones in the sample, approximately 88% are singletons; the top ten hold 13% to 15%. Sequencing was done on a sample of peripheral blood. The rearrangement links TRBV11-2 to TRBJ2-1; 7 nucleotides align to TRBD2. The clonotype comes from a man aged 18 to 30 with active or convalescent COVID-19. The chain's CDR3 is CASSLVGGDGNEQFF. CDR3 sequence (DNA): TGTGCCAGCAGCTTAGTTGGGGGGGATGGTAATGAGCAGTTCTTC.